A selection of T cell receptor beta chains follows, all from one sample in a study of T-cell memory formation after mild COVID-19. MiXCR, run by TCRdb on the 5' RACE reads, gives a single entry per CDR3 protein. This sample has 150,000 to 200,000 distinct CDR3 sequences, with more than 9% found just once. The specimen sequenced was PBMCs or a T cell subset sorted from them (not recorded which). Source of these receptors: a man aged 18 to 29 who had mild COVID-19 (a few samples of this study predate the infection). Cell type and time point are not known. CDR3s leave out the opening cysteine and the closing phenylalanine or tryptophan.

j_call,v_call,cdr3_aa
TRBJ2-2,TRBV10-3,AVNRGGNTGELF
TRBJ2-3,TRBV5-1,ASSFGTASTDTQY
TRBJ1-5,TRBV20-1,SASRGQPQH
TRBJ1-1,TRBV4-2,ASSREGADTEAF
TRBJ2-2,TRBV5-1,ASSTGNQAGELF
TRBJ2-1,TRBV4-1,ASRSGLAGNNEQF
TRBJ2-1,TRBV5-1,ASSLGGIEQF
TRBJ2-5,TRBV5-1,ASGGGAQEDQY
TRBJ2-5,TRBV7-2,ASSLSRVGETQY
TRBJ2-1,TRBV24-1,ATSDFGQGAYEQF
TRBJ2-3,TRBV5-1,ASSLDHADTQY
TRBJ1-5,TRBV12-3/TRBV12-4,ASNRGESPQH
TRBJ2-4,TRBV4-3,ASSQDHQNIQY
TRBJ2-5,TRBV5-5,ASSLFQVTSGIETQY
TRBJ2-3,TRBV7-2,ASSPSTSSTDTQY
TRBJ2-1,TRBV24-1,ATSGTPPNEQF
TRBJ1-5,TRBV19,ASSWNSYSNQPQH
TRBJ2-7,TRBV11-2,ASTMDSFSYEQY
TRBJ2-4,TRBV27,ASGTGTVAKNIQY
TRBJ2-1,TRBV29-1,SVDNEQF
TRBJ1-1,TRBV5-1,ASSLGLGSGRTEAF
TRBJ2-1,TRBV5-8,ASSPRRSGGAGYNEQF
TRBJ2-3,TRBV5-1,ASTIIGGPDTQY
TRBJ2-5,TRBV28,ASSLSTGGPETQY
TRBJ1-2,TRBV25-1,ASSGINYGYT
TRBJ1-4,TRBV7-9,ASSFGEPGQGGGKLF
TRBJ2-5,TRBV11-1,ASSLAGPLGLAGAQETQY
TRBJ1-1,TRBV19,ASSIAGTGLNTEAF
TRBJ1-6,TRBV20-1,SARWSFRDSPLH
TRBJ1-5,TRBV10-3,AISESTATKAQH
TRBJ2-4,TRBV5-1,ASSLALAGGPGRKNIQY
TRBJ2-5,TRBV6-5,ASSSSRYQETQY
TRBJ2-2,TRBV6-5,ASSRLGPGELF
TRBJ1-1,TRBV10-2,ASRQQGASTEAF
TRBJ2-3,TRBV11-3,ASSSVGRGGADTQY
TRBJ2-5,TRBV11-2,ASSLEPQGAGTQY
TRBJ2-7,TRBV5-1,ASSLNSFYPSREY
TRBJ2-5,TRBV3-1,ASSQGPSWETQY
TRBJ1-2,TRBV7-9,ASSRDRSYDGYT
TRBJ1-2,TRBV7-9,ASSLGQRLALSYT
TRBJ1-5,TRBV27,ASSPRTGGYQPQH
TRBJ2-2,TRBV20-1,SARLAASNTGELF
TRBJ2-3,TRBV3-1,ASSQWTGGEDTQY
TRBJ2-1,TRBV7-9,ASRRAGGESYNEQF
TRBJ1-5,TRBV6-6,ASIRQPSNQPQH
TRBJ1-2,TRBV7-9,ASSGSGNVYGYT
TRBJ1-1,TRBV19,ASSIGTVGNTEAF
TRBJ2-3,TRBV5-1,ASSLEGLAGVDTQY
TRBJ2-2,TRBV20-1,SARGARGPGELF